Below, 9 T cell receptor beta chains from the same sample are listed, as sequenced in a study of shared clonotypes between healthy human individuals. Libraries were prepared by immunoSEQ multiplex PCR; TCRdb keeps only in-frame clonotypes and omits some of them. The table lists about 92,000 clones, less than 50% of them singletons. The sequencing sample was made of PBMCs. Source of these receptors: a woman between 35 and 50 years old in good health. Some clones in this sample may be carry-over from other donors' samples.

The rearrangement joins TRBV14 to TRBJ2-2; 13 positions agree with TRBD2. J gave up 1 base and V 4 bases, and 3 bases lay outside the gene matches. The CDR3 has 17 amino acids. Germline values: CDR1 SGHDN, CDR2 FVKESK. The CDR3 nucleotides read TGTGCCAGCAGCCGCCGACTAGCGGGAGGGAACACCGGGGAGCTGTTTTTT. As protein: CASSRRLAGGNTGELFF.

This rearrangement joins TRBV18 to TRBJ2-7; TRBD1 matches 7 bases. This CDR3 comprises 16 residues. Germline V gives CDR1 KGHSH, CDR2 LQKENI. V lost 3 bases to trimming and J lost 3 bases; unmatched junction nucleotides: 11. Here the CDR3 DNA reads TGTGCCAGCTCACCGAGTATGGTAGGGGACAGCTACGAGCAGTACTTC. It specifies CASSPSMVGDSYEQYF.

This chain connects TRBV28 to TRBJ1-5, with D unresolved. Looked up from germline, CDR1 is MDHEN and CDR2 is SYDVKM. CDR3 length: 12 amino acids. V dropped 2 bases and J dropped 7 bases, with 6 bases sitting between them. CDR3 amino acids: CASSLPAQPQHF. In DNA, the CDR3 is TGTGCCAGCAGTTTACCCGCACAGCCCCAGCATTTT.

In this sample, this clone turned up once. This chain uses TRBV2 with TRBJ2-5; no clear D gene. The closer fit of TRBJ2-7 to the DNA end suggests the J call may be wrong. This CDR3 contains 11 residues. Germline assignment: CDR1 SNHLY and CDR2 FYNNEI. The chain's CDR3 is CASSPSYEQYF. CDR3 sequence (DNA): TGTGCCAGCAGTCCCTCCTACGAGCAGTACTTC.

V gene TRBV6-5 combines with J gene TRBJ1-3, with TRBD1 as a possible D gene (5 bases). From germline, CDR1 is MNHEY and CDR2 SVGAGI. Trimming shortened V by 6 bases and J by 8 bases, and 20 bases separated the two germline ends. This CDR3 contains 15 residues. CDR3 sequence reads: CASRPGTLKEYTIYF. CDR3 bases: TGTGCCAGCAGGCCGGGGACTCTTAAAGAATACACCATATATTTT.

This rearrangement joins TRBV7-8 to TRBJ2-5, with 8 bases matching TRBD1. The J call is in doubt because the DNA end fits TRBJ2-7 better. The CDR3 spans 19 residues. Germline loops: CDR1 SGHVS, CDR2 FQNEAQ. The CDR3 DNA reads as TGTGCCAGCAGCTTAGCGGTGAGAACAGGGGGACTGGGGTCCTACGAGCAGTACTTC. It is translated as CASSLAVRTGGLGSYEQYF.

With regard to this clone: A read error may be the cause here, since a much bigger clone is one base away. The genes are TRBV27 and TRBJ2-5, with unresolved D. The CDR3 sequence is 13 residues long. Germline CDR1 MNHEY, CDR2 SMNVEV (reference sequence). The CDR3 sequence is CASRFRVKEAQYF. CDR3 DNA sequence: TGTGCCAGCAGGTTCCGGGTGAAAGAGGCCCAGTACTTC.

The V call is TRBV5-1, the J call TRBJ2-5; perhaps TRBD1 as D (6 bases). Germline V gene lookup returns CDR1 SGHRS and CDR2 YFSETQ. The CDR3 spans 13 residues. The V end was cut by 3 bases, the J end by 5 bases, with 11 bases between. CDR3 sequence: CASSWDIQETQYF. CDR3 sequence (DNA): TGCGCCAGCAGCTGGGACATCCAGGAGACCCAGTACTTC.

V gene TRBV11-2 combines with J gene TRBJ2-7; D call uncertain. This CDR3 contains 13 residues. The ends were cut back, 7 bases at V and 5 bases at J, with 15 bases in the middle. Looked up from germline, CDR1 is SGHAT and CDR2 is FQNNGV. CDR3 sequence: CASTSARWNEQYF. Here the CDR3 DNA reads TGTGCCAGCACCTCGGCCCGTTGGAACGAGCAGTACTTC. Drawing the rest from reference TRBV11-2 and TRBJ2-7, the complete variable domain is EAGVAQSPRYKIIEKRQSVAFWCNPISGHATLYWYQQILGQGPKLLIQFQNNGVVDDSQLPKDRFSAERLKGVDSTLKIQPAKLEDSAVYLCASTSARWNEQYFGPGTRLTVT.